The clone carrying this T cell receptor (beta chain) has a count of ten or more. The target antigen is unknown. These data belong to a study of T-cell reconstitution after alpha-beta-depleted transplantation in children. Study outcomes and limitations: It was surviving recipient T cells and thymic progenitors that gave some patients high TCRbeta diversity at day 60.

This sample's TCRbeta library carried unique molecular identifier barcodes. TCRdb itself ran the PCR reads through MiXCR, one entry per CDR3 protein. The table lists roughly 82,000 distinct CDR3 sequences, approximately 14% of them singletons, with 25% to 30% in the top ten. The receptor comes from a male patient under 10 years old who had a stem cell transplant for acute lymphoblastic leukemia, so the T cells may come from the graft donor. Sequencing was performed on PBMCs, mostly from graft donor cells, taken 180 days after TCRalphabeta/CD19-depleted stem cell transplant.

CDR3 sequence (DNA): TGTGCCAGCAGCTCCTCATGGTCCAGGGCCCAGACCCAGTACTTC. Residues: CASSSSWSRAQTQYF. V and J are TRBV5-6 and TRBJ2-5; maybe TRBD1 (5 bases). The germline CDR1 and CDR2 sequences are SGHDT and YYEEEE. Trimming removed 3 bases from V and 6 bases from J, with 18 bases in between. This CDR3 is built from 15 residues.